This T cell receptor (beta chain) came from a study of shared clonotypes between healthy human individuals. In the CD4+ fraction, cells were divided into CD45RA+ naive and CD45RA-negative memory subsets. V dropped 8 bases and J dropped 2 bases, with 12 bases sitting between them. The germline V gene encodes CDR1 MNHNY and CDR2 SVGAGI (reference sequence). This CDR3 comprises 14 residues. Generated by immunoSEQ multiplex PCR, the TCRdb table keeps only in-frame clones and is missing some. Among 2 million to 3 million clones, approximately 94% were seen once, and the ten largest hold approximately 0.35%.

The V gene is TRBV6-6, the J gene TRBJ2-2; the D gene is possibly TRBD2 (6 bases). Sequencing was carried out using naive CD4+ T cells from PBMCs. Regarding subset: CD45RA+ positively selected. This receptor was taken from a man aged 18 to 30 in good health. Some clones in this sample may be carry-over from other donors' samples. CDR3 in amino acids: CASSSEANTGELFF. CDR3 nucleotides: TGTGCCAGCTCTAGCGAAGCTAACACCGGGGAGCTGTTTTTT.